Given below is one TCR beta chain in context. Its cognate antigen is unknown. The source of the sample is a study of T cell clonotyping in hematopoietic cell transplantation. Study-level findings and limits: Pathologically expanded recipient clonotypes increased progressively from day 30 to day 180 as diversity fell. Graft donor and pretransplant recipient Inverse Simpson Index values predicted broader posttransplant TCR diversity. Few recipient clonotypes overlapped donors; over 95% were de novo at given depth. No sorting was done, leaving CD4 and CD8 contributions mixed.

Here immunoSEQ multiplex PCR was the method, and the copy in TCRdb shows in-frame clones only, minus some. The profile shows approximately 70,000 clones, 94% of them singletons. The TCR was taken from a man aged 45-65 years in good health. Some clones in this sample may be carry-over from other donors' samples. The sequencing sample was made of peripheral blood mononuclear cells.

The CDR3 sequence is CASSPRQGAYEQYF. The CDR3 DNA reads TGTGCCAGCAGCCCACGACAGGGGGCCTACGAGCAGTACTTC. The chain has TRBV14 and TRBJ2-7; 9 bases align to TRBD1. Germline V gives CDR1 SGHDN, CDR2 FVKESK. The CDR3 is 14 amino acids. Unmatched junction bases numbered 3, after V lost 4 bases and J lost 2 bases.